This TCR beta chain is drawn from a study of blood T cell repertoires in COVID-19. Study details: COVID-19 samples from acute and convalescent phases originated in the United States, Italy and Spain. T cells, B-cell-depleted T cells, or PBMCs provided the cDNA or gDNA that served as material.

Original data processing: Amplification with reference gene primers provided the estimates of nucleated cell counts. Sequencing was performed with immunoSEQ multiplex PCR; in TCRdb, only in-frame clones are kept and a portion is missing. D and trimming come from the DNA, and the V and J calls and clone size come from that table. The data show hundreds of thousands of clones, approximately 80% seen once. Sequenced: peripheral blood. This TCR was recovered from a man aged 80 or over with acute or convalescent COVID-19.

The CDR3 bases are TGTGCCACCAGTGATCCGAAACCAGGGGCCAGCACAGATACGCAGTATTTT. This codes for CATSDPKPGASTDTQYF. V gene TRBV24-1 combines with J gene TRBJ2-3; D is perhaps TRBD1 (6 bases). The CDR3 is made up of 17 amino acids. Germline V gene data show CDR1 as KGHDR and CDR2 as SFDVKD. The V end lost 3 bases, the J end lost 0 bases, and 15 bases lay between the germline ends.